Listed below are T cell receptor beta chains from one sample, sequenced in a study of T-cell reconstitution after alpha-beta-depleted transplantation in children. A single record per CDR3 protein comes from TCRdb applying MiXCR to the PCR reads. In the table there are about a million distinct CDR3 sequences, less than 30% of which are singletons. The specimen comprised PBMCs, mostly from graft donor cells, sampled 360 days after TCRalphabeta/CD19-depleted stem cell transplant. The receptors shown here come from a boy in the first two years of life who had a stem cell transplant for SCID, so the T cells may come from the graft donor. Both conserved end residues are part of each CDR3. A D gene is named only where the DNA matches it firmly. Rows may omit the clone size; those that give it use once, few, many or a size class.

V gene	clone size	D gene	J gene	CDR3 protein	CDR3 DNA
TRBV6-1	.	.	TRBJ2-1	CASMPGGVPNNEQFF	TGTGCCAGCATGCCCGGCGGTGTACCAAACAATGAGCAGTTCTTC
TRBV7-2	few	TRBD2	TRBJ2-3	CASSLWAGGSDTQYF	TGTGCCAGCAGCTTATGGGCGGGGGGGTCCGATACGCAGTATTTT
TRBV12-3/TRBV12-4	few	.	TRBJ2-7	CASSFSPPGPSYEQYF	TGTGCCAGCAGTTTTTCTCCTCCGGGGCCCTCCTACGAGCAGTACTTC
TRBV12-3/TRBV12-4	few	.	TRBJ1-1	CASSEKGFDDTEAFF	TGTGCCAGCAGTGAAAAGGGGTTCGATGACACTGAAGCTTTCTTT
TRBV28	.	TRBD2	TRBJ2-5	CASSFGTSGEETQYF	TGTGCCAGCAGTTTCGGGACTAGCGGGGAAGAGACCCAGTACTTC
TRBV5-1	many	.	TRBJ1-2	CASSLAGANYGYTF	TGCGCCAGCAGCTTGGCCGGGGCTAACTATGGCTACACCTTC
TRBV4-3	few	TRBD1	TRBJ2-3	CASSLRDRVTDTQYF	TGCGCCAGCAGCCTCCGGGACAGGGTCACAGATACGCAGTATTTT
TRBV20-1	few	.	TRBJ1-5	CSARDDQPQHF	TGCAGTGCTAGAGATGATCAGCCCCAGCATTTT
TRBV27	many	TRBD1	TRBJ2-7	CASSLGANRGTEQYF	TGTGCCAGCAGCCTAGGGGCCAACAGGGGGACTGAGCAGTACTTC
TRBV4-2	.	TRBD1	TRBJ2-5	CASSQYTGGKETQYF	TGTGCCAGCAGCCAATATACAGGGGGTAAAGAGACCCAGTACTTC
TRBV20-1	.	TRBD2	TRBJ2-3	CSAASGGNTDTQYF	TGCAGTGCGGCAAGCGGGGGCAACACAGATACGCAGTATTTT
TRBV7-7	.	TRBD1	TRBJ2-5	CASSTPTGGRETQYF	TGTGCCAGCAGCACCCCGACAGGGGGAAGGGAGACCCAGTACTTC
TRBV7-2	few	TRBD1	TRBJ2-3	CASSRYRDRGFTDTQYF	TGTGCCAGCAGCCGGTATCGGGACAGGGGTTTTACAGATACGCAGTATTTT
TRBV27	many	.	TRBJ2-1	CASSSNHRDEQFF	TGTGCCAGCAGCTCAAATCATCGCGATGAGCAGTTCTTC
TRBV7-7	.	.	TRBJ2-1	CASSPLTTVSYNEQFF	TGTGCCAGCTCCCCTCTGACTACCGTCTCCTACAATGAGCAGTTCTTC
TRBV9	many	TRBD2	TRBJ2-1	CASSDSGGSYNEQFF	TGTGCCAGCAGCGATAGCGGGGGCTCCTACAATGAGCAGTTCTTC
TRBV12-3/TRBV12-4	few	.	TRBJ2-7	CASSVGPETYEQYF	TGTGCCAGCAGTGTCGGCCCCGAGACCTACGAGCAGTACTTC
TRBV12-3/TRBV12-4	.	.	TRBJ2-1	CASTQRGGPYNEQFF	TGTGCCAGCACTCAGAGAGGAGGGCCCTACAATGAGCAGTTCTTC
TRBV12-3/TRBV12-4	.	.	TRBJ1-2	CASSFGQGGYTF	TGTGCCAGCAGTTTCGGCCAGGGCGGCTACACCTTC
TRBV5-1	.	TRBD2	TRBJ2-1	CASSLLLAGASNEQFF	TGCGCCAGCAGCTTGCTCTTAGCGGGGGCATCCAATGAGCAGTTCTTC
TRBV6-1	.	TRBD1	TRBJ1-1	CASRRKGAGTEAFF	TGTGCCAGCAGACGCAAGGGGGCCGGCACTGAAGCTTTCTTT
TRBV20-1	.	.	TRBJ2-4	CSAMRPRGTAKNIQYF	TGCAGTGCTATGCGCCCCCGGGGAACGGCCAAAAACATTCAGTACTTC
TRBV5-1	few	TRBD2	TRBJ2-1	CASSLTSGGINEQFF	TGCGCCAGCAGCTTGACTAGCGGGGGGATTAATGAGCAGTTCTTC
TRBV7-2	.	.	TRBJ2-7	CASSALQGLGYEQYF	TGTGCCAGCAGCGCCCTCCAGGGACTGGGCTACGAGCAGTACTTC
TRBV20-1	.	.	TRBJ1-6	CSAPVRGNSPLHF	TGCAGTGCCCCTGTGAGGGGTAATTCACCCCTCCACTTT
TRBV12-3/TRBV12-4	.	.	TRBJ2-6	CASSLAGPGANVLTF	TGTGCCAGCAGTTTAGCGGGGCCTGGGGCCAACGTCCTGACTTTC
TRBV7-2	few	.	TRBJ2-2	CASSLTSQGITGELFF	TGTGCCAGCAGCTTAACCTCTCAGGGGATCACCGGGGAGCTGTTTTTT
TRBV5-1	many	TRBD2	TRBJ2-1	CASSLGAGNYNEQFF	TGCGCCAGCAGCTTAGGAGCGGGGAATTACAATGAGCAGTTCTTC
TRBV5-1	few	.	TRBJ1-1	CASSASGRAEAFF	TGCGCCAGCAGCGCGTCAGGGAGGGCTGAAGCTTTCTTT
TRBV4-1	.	TRBD1	TRBJ2-7	CASSQPPGQILYEQYF	TGCGCCAGCAGCCAACCCCCGGGACAGATTCTCTACGAGCAGTACTTC
TRBV20-1	few	TRBD2	TRBJ2-1	CSASLVAGGFTYNEQFF	TGCAGTGCCTCCCTGGTAGCGGGGGGCTTCACCTACAATGAGCAGTTCTTC
TRBV5-1	few	.	TRBJ1-1	CASSFLDSGTEAFF	TGCGCCAGCAGCTTCTTGGATTCCGGGACTGAAGCTTTCTTT
TRBV9	few	.	TRBJ2-3	CASSEIPTHTDTQYF	TGTGCCAGCAGCGAAATTCCTACCCACACAGATACGCAGTATTTT
TRBV20-1	.	.	TRBJ2-1	CKVGIPYNEQFF	TGCAAAGTGGGGATACCATACAATGAGCAGTTCTTC
TRBV11-1	.	TRBD1	TRBJ1-4	CASSLVKSRDRAQGEKLFF	TGTGCCAGCAGCTTAGTTAAGTCCCGGGACAGGGCTCAGGGAGAAAAACTGTTTTTT
TRBV12-3/TRBV12-4	few	.	TRBJ2-3	CASSSPHRQYF	TGTGCCAGCAGTTCCCCCCACCGGCAGTATTTT
TRBV7-2	.	.	TRBJ2-3	CASSLDPPGPDTQYF	TGTGCCAGCAGCTTAGATCCCCCAGGCCCAGATACGCAGTATTTT
TRBV20-1	.	.	TRBJ2-7	CSASRATIYEQYF	TGCAGTGCTTCTAGGGCCACCATCTACGAGCAGTACTTC
TRBV11-1	.	TRBD2	TRBJ2-1	CASSSGTSGGASYNEQFF	TGTGCCAGCAGCTCCGGGACTAGCGGGGGTGCCTCCTACAATGAGCAGTTCTTC
TRBV12-3/TRBV12-4	.	.	TRBJ2-1	CASSTGSNEQFF	TGTGCCAGCAGCACAGGGAGCAATGAGCAGTTCTTC
TRBV12-3/TRBV12-4	.	.	TRBJ2-5	CASRRDVQETQYF	TGTGCCAGCAGGCGGGACGTACAAGAGACCCAGTACTTC
TRBV20-1	many	.	TRBJ1-2	CSARDLGVNYGYTF	TGCAGTGCTAGAGATCTCGGGGTTAACTATGGCTACACCTTC
TRBV10-3	many	.	TRBJ1-1	CAIKDSNWNTEAFF	TGTGCCATCAAAGACAGCAACTGGAACACTGAAGCTTTCTTT
TRBV12-3/TRBV12-4	.	.	TRBJ2-1	CASSDNPGFYEQFF	TGTGCCAGCAGTGACAATCCAGGGTTTTATGAGCAGTTCTTC
TRBV7-2	.	.	TRBJ2-1	CASSLMGAVYNEQFF	TGTGCCAGCAGCTTAATGGGGGCCGTCTACAATGAGCAGTTCTTC
TRBV7-9	few	.	TRBJ2-3	CASSPTPPSTDTQYF	TGTGCCAGCAGCCCAACCCCCCCTAGCACAGATACGCAGTATTTT
TRBV12-3/TRBV12-4	.	.	TRBJ1-4	CASTKQATNEKLFF	TGTGCCAGCACCAAACAGGCAACTAATGAAAAACTGTTTTTT